A selection of T cell receptor beta chains follows, all from one sample in a study of T cell responses to AZD1222 COVID-19 vaccine. Using immunoSEQ multiplex PCR, the repertoire was profiled, and TCRdb retains in-frame clones only, with some absent. Of about 150,000 clones listed, more than 90% are singletons. Sequenced material: peripheral blood, taken on day 0 of AZD1222 vaccination. The receptors come from an adult in good health. CDR3s include the opening cysteine and the closing phenylalanine or tryptophan. Each record gives: clone size, V gene, D gene, J gene, CDR3 protein. The D gene is left open where the match is weak. Rows give clone size only sometimes, using once, few, many, or a class for an expanded clone.

>-|TRBV5-8|-|TRBJ1-2
CASSLYQGENYGYTF
>-|TRBV9|-|TRBJ1-1
CASSVRGGTEAFF
>-|TRBV30|-|TRBJ1-2
CASPVGGYTF
>-|TRBV7-3|-|TRBJ2-2
CASSLNPPSSNTGELFF
>-|TRBV15|-|TRBJ2-3
CATKGSTDTQYF
>-|TRBV5-4|-|TRBJ1-2
CASSSREGNYGYTF
>-|TRBV9|-|TRBJ1-4
CASSVLGSLNEKLFF
>once|TRBV5-1|-|TRBJ1-6
CASSLRDTSYNSPLHF
>-|TRBV9|-|TRBJ1-1
CASSVERNTEAFF
>-|TRBV2|-|TRBJ1-3
CASSTQAYGNTIYF
>-|TRBV27|TRBD1|TRBJ1-4
CASSPHSGTAYVNEKLFF
>-|TRBV5-8|TRBD2|TRBJ2-1
CASSLHSGRSIEQFF
>once|TRBV5-4|-|TRBJ2-1
CASTFKTRGNEQFF
>-|TRBV9|TRBD2|TRBJ2-3
CASSTGASGPVADTQYF
>-|TRBV24-1|-|TRBJ1-2
CATSVGEDYGYTF
>-|TRBV4-1|TRBD1|TRBJ1-4
CASSQASPRDRTNEKLFF
>-|TRBV6-5|-|TRBJ1-3
CASSTALLDTIYF
>-|TRBV7-9|TRBD1|TRBJ1-2
CASSGTGDGYTF
>-|TRBV28|-|TRBJ1-2
CASSFLYGYTF